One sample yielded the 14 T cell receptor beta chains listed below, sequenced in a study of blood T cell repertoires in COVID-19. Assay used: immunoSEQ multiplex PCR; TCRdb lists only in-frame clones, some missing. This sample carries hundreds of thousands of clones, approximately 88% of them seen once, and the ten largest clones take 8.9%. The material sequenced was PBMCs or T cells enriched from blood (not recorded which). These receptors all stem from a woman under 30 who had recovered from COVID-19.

As DNA, the CDR3 is TGTGCCAGCAGCGCAGTAGACAGAGACACTGAAGCTTTCTTT. Translated, it gives CASSAVDRDTEAFF. The V call is TRBV9, the J call TRBJ1-1; possible D gene TRBD1, 5 bases. Trimming left V 3 bases short and J 3 bases short, with 12 bases between. CDR3 length: 14 amino acids. Germline V gene sequence: CDR1 SGDLS, CDR2 YYNGEE.

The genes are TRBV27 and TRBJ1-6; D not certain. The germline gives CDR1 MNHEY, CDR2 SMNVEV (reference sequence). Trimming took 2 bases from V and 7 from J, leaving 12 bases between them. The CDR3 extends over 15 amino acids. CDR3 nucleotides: TGTGCCAGCAGTTTAGTAGGACTCTTCAATTCACCCCTCCACTTT. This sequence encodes CASSLVGLFNSPLHF.

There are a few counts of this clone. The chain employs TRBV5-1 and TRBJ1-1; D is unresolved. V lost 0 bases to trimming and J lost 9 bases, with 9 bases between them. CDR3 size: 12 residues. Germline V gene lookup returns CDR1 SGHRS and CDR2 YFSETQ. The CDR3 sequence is CASSLEGGKAFF. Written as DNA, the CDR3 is TGCGCCAGCAGCTTGGAGGGAGGGAAAGCTTTCTTT. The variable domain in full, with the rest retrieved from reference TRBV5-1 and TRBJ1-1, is KAGVTQTPRYLIKTRGQQVTLSCSPISGHRSVSWYQQTPGQGLQFLFEYFSETQRNKGNFPGRFSGRQFSNSRSEMNVSTLELGDSALYLCASSLEGGKAFFGQGTRLTVV.

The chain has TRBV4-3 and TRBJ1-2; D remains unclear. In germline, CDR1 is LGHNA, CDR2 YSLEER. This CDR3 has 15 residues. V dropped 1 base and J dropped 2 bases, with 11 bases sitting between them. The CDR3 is CASSQGPRGNYGYTF. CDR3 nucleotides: TGCGCCAGCAGCCAAGGTCCTCGAGGGAACTATGGCTACACCTTC.

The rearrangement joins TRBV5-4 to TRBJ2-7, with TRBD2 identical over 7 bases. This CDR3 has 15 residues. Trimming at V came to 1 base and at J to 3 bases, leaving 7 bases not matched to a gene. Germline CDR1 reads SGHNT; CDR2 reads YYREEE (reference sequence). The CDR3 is CASSLSSGLVYEQYF. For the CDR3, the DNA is TGTGCCAGCAGCTTGTCCTCTGGACTAGTCTACGAGCAGTACTTC.

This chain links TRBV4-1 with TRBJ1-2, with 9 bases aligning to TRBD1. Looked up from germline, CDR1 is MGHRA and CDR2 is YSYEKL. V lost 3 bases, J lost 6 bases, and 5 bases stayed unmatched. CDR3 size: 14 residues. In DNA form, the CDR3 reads TGCGCCAGCAGCCACCCGGGACAGGGCGATGGCTACACCTTC. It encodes CASSHPGQGDGYTF.

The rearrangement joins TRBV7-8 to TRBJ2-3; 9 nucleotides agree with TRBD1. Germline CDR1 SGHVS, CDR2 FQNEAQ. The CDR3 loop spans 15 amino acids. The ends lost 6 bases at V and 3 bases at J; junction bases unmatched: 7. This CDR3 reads CASSGWGQGTDTQYF. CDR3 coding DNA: TGTGCCAGCAGTGGATGGGGACAGGGAACAGATACGCAGTATTTT.

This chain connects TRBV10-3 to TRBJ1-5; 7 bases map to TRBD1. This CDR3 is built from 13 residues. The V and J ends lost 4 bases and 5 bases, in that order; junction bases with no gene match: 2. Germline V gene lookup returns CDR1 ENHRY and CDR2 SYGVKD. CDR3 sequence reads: CAISGDSYQPQHF. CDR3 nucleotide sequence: TGTGCCATCAGTGGGGACAGTTATCAGCCCCAGCATTTT.

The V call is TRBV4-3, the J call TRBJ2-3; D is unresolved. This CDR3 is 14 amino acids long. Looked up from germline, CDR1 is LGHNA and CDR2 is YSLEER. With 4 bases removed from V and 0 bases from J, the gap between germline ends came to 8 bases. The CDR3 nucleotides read TGCGCCAGCAGCCGATCGACTAGCACAGATACGCAGTATTTT. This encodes CASSRSTSTDTQYF.

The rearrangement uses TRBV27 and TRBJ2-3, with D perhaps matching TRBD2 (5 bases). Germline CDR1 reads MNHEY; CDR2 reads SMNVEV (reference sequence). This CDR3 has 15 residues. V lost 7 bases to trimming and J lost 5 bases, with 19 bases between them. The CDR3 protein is CASKSTSKRRDTQYF. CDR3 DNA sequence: TGTGCCAGCAAGTCCACTAGTAAAAGACGAGATACGCAGTATTTT.

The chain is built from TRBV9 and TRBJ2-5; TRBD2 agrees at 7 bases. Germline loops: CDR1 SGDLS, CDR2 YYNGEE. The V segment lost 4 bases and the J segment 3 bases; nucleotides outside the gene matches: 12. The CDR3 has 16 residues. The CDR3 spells CASSLREASRKETQYF. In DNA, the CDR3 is TGTGCCAGCAGCTTACGGGAGGCTAGTCGTAAAGAGACCCAGTACTTC. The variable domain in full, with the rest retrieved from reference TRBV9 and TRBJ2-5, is DSGVTQTPKHLITATGQRVTLRCSPRSGDLSVYWYQQSLDQGLQFLIQYYNGEERAKGNILERFSAQQFPDLHSELNLSSLELGDSALYFCASSLREASRKETQYFGPGTRLLVL.

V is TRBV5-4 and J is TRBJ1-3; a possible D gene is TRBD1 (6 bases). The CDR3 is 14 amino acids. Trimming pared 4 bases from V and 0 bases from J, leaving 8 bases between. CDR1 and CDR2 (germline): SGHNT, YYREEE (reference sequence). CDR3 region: CASSRDISGNTIYF. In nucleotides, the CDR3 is TGTGCCAGCAGCCGGGACATCTCTGGAAACACCATATATTTT.

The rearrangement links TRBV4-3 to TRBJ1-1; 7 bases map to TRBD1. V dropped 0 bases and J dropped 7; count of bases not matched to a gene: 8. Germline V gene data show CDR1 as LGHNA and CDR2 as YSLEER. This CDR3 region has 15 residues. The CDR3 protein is CASSQDSTGEFEAFF. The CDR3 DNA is TGCGCCAGCAGCCAAGATTCTACAGGGGAATTTGAAGCTTTCTTT.

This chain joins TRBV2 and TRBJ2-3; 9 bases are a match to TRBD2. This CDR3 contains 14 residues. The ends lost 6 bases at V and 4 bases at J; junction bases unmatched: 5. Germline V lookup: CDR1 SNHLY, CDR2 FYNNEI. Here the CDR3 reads CASRAGLASDTQYF. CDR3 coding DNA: TGTGCCAGCAGGGCGGGACTAGCATCAGATACGCAGTATTTT.